This T cell receptor (beta chain) was sequenced in a study of cytomegalovirus exposure and HLA in healthy donors. General study findings and limits: Analysis was carried out at a later point, and it linked a missense DCLRE1C variant to TCR beta V- and J-gene trimming. With DRB1 most and HLA-C fewest, TCR association rates differed between HLA loci in a later analysis. A highly shared variant cluster was judged a likely technical artifact.

Of note for this clone: Its antigen remains unknown.

Both 60 Vbeta primers and 13 Jbeta primers went into the PCR. Libraries were prepared by immunoSEQ multiplex PCR; TCRdb keeps only in-frame clonotypes and omits some of them. The sample lists roughly 150,000 clones, 60% to 80% occurring once. Germline CDR1 is MDHEN and CDR2 is SYDVKM. With 3 bases removed from V and 0 bases from J, the gap between germline ends came to 5 bases. The length of the CDR3 is 13 residues. The rearrangement links TRBV28 to TRBJ1-1; D might be TRBD1 (5 bases). Sequenced input: PBMCs. The source is a male donor in good health and CMV-seronegative. Here the CDR3 DNA reads TGTGCCAGCAGTTTGACAGTGAACACTGAAGCTTTCTTT. It encodes CASSLTVNTEAFF. The full variable domain, with the rest looked up from reference TRBV28 and TRBJ1-1, is DVKVTQSSRYLVKRTGEKVFLECVQDMDHENMFWYRQDPGLGLRLIYFSYDVKMKEKGDIPEGYSVSREKKERFSLILESASTNQTSMYLCASSLTVNTEAFFGQGTRLTVV.